This record concerns one T cell receptor (beta chain) sequence. Its specificity is not known. Germline CDR1 SGHTA, CDR2 FQGNSA. Trimming at V came to 2 bases and at J to 12 bases, leaving 9 bases not matched to a gene. This CDR3 has 15 amino acids. Primers for the PCR totalled 60 Vbeta and 13 Jbeta. The assay was immunoSEQ multiplex PCR, and TCRdb's table has in-frame clones only and misses some. This table holds roughly 230,000 clones, roughly 84% found once. The sample is drawn from a study of cytomegalovirus exposure and HLA in healthy donors. Study observations and caveats: Rarity held for most TCR sequences, but there were some public TCRs that occurred in many donors. When analyzed later, a missense DCLRE1C variant was found to be linked to TCR beta V- and J-gene trimming.

The rearrangement uses TRBV7-2 and TRBJ2-1, with 11 bases identical to TRBD2. The origin of this receptor is a girl aged 2-15 years in good health and CMV-seronegative. Sample: PBMCs. CDR3 loop: CASSLLELAGVGQFF. Written as DNA, the CDR3 is TGTGCCAGCAGCTTATTGGAACTAGCGGGAGTCGGGCAGTTCTTC.